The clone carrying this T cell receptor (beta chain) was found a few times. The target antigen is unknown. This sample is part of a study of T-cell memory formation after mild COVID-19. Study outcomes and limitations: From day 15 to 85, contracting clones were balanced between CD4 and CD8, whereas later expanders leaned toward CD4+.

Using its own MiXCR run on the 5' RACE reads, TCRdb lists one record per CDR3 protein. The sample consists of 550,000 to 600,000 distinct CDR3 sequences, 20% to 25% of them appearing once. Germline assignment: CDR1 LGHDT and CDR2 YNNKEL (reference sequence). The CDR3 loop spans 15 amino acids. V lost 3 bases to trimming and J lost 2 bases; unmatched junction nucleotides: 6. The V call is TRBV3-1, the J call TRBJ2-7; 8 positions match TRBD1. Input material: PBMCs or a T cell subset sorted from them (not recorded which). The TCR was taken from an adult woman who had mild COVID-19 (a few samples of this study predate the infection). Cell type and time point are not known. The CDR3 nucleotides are TGTGCCAGCAGCCATGCTCTGACAGGGGCCTACGAGCAGTACTTC. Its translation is CASSHALTGAYEQYF.